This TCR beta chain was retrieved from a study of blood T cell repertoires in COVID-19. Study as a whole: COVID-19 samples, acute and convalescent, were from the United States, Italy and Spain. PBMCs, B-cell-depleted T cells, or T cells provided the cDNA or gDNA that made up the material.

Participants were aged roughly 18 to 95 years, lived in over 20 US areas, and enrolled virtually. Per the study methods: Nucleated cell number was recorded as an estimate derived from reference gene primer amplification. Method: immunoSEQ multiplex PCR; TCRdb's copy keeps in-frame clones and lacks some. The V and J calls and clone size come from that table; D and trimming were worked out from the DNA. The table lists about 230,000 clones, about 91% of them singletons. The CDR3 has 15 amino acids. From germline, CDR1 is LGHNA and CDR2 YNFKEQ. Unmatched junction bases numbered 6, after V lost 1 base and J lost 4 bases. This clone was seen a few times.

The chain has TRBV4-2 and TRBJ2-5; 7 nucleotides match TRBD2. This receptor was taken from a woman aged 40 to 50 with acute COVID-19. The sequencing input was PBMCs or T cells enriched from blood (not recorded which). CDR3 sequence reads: CASSQAREGTETQYF. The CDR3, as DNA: TGTGCCAGCAGCCAAGCCAGGGAGGGTACAGAGACCCAGTACTTC.